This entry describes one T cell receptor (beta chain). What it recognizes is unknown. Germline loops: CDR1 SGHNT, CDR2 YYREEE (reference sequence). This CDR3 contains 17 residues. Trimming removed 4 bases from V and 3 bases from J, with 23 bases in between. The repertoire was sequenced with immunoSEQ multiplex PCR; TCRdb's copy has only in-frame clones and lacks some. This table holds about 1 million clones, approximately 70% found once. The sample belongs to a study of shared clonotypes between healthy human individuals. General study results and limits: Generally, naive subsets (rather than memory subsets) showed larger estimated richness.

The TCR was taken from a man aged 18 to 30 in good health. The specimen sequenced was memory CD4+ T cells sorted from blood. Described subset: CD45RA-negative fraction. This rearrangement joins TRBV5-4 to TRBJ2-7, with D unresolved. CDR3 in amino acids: CASSIQSRALTHYEQYF. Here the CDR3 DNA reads TGTGCCAGCAGCATCCAGTCCCGGGCCCTTACACACTACGAGCAGTACTTC.